These 3 T cell receptor beta chains came from one sample sequenced in a study of shared clonotypes between healthy human individuals. Here immunoSEQ multiplex PCR was the method, and the copy in TCRdb shows in-frame clones only, minus some. The profile shows about 2,500,000 clones, around nine tenths of them singletons. Sequenced sample: naive CD4+ T cells sorted from blood. This sample's subset: CD45RA+ positively selected. The receptors here all came from a young man in good health.

This chain joins TRBV5-8 and TRBJ1-1; D unclear. V was pared by 7 bases and J by 3 bases, with 13 bases between. This CDR3 is built from 13 residues. Germline CDR1 is SGHTS and CDR2 is YDEGEE. CDR3 in amino acids: CASYTRSDTEAFF. The CDR3 region has the DNA TGTGCCAGCTACACTAGGTCGGACACTGAAGCTTTCTTT.

The gene calls are TRBV11-2 and TRBJ2-7; 8 bases are shared with TRBD1. Per the germline V gene, CDR1 is SGHAT and CDR2 is FQNNGV. Germline trimming cut 5 bases from V and 7 bases from J; bases unmatched to any gene: 4. The CDR3 spans 12 residues. The CDR3 here is CASSRTGIEQYF. The CDR3 DNA is TGTGCCAGCAGCAGGACAGGGATTGAGCAGTACTTC. Full variable domain (outside the CDR3, taken from reference TRBV11-2 and TRBJ2-7): EAGVAQSPRYKIIEKRQSVAFWCNPISGHATLYWYQQILGQGPKLLIQFQNNGVVDDSQLPKDRFSAERLKGVDSTLKIQPAKLEDSAVYLCASSRTGIEQYFGPGTRLTVT.

The chain joins TRBV10-3 to TRBJ2-5; 13 nucleotides match TRBD2. This CDR3 spans 17 amino acids. CDR1 and CDR2 (germline): ENHRY, SYGVKD. Losses at the gene ends were 3 bases for V and 5 bases for J; bases not matched to a gene: 9. The CDR3 region is CAISDGTSGTRGETQYF. CDR3 in DNA: TGTGCCATCAGTGATGGGACTAGCGGGACGAGGGGGGAGACCCAGTACTTC.